The rows below give T cell receptor beta chains drawn from one sample of a study of cytomegalovirus exposure and HLA in healthy donors. This table comes from immunoSEQ multiplex PCR, and its TCRdb copy is limited to in-frame clones, with some not included. The sample has some 120,000 clones, about four fifths seen once. Sample: PBMCs. These receptors all come from a young woman in good health and CMV-seropositive. The CDR3 runs from the conserved cysteine through the conserved F or W. The order of the fields is clone size, V gene, J gene, D gene, CDR3 protein, CDR3 DNA. The D gene is left open where the match is weak. Where a row states a size, it is once, few, many or the class of an expanded clone; other rows omit it.

clone_size: .; v_call: TRBV19; j_call: TRBJ2-5; d_call: .; cdr3_aa: CASSINSWEETQYF; cdr3_nt: TGTGCCAGTAGTATAAACTCATGGGAGGAGACCCAGTACTTC
clone_size: .; v_call: TRBV15; j_call: TRBJ2-7; d_call: .; cdr3_aa: CATSRDGRAEEQYF; cdr3_nt: TGTGCCACCAGCAGAGATGGTCGTGCGGAGGAGCAGTACTTC
clone_size: .; v_call: TRBV6-1; j_call: TRBJ1-1; d_call: .; cdr3_aa: CASSRQRNTEAFF; cdr3_nt: TGTGCCAGCAGTCGACAGCGAAACACTGAAGCTTTCTTT
clone_size: .; v_call: TRBV30; j_call: TRBJ2-7; d_call: .; cdr3_aa: CAWTGGSSYEQYF; cdr3_nt: TGTGCCTGGACCGGGGGAAGCTCCTACGAGCAGTACTTC
clone_size: once; v_call: TRBV18; j_call: TRBJ1-2; d_call: .; cdr3_aa: CASSQRQDAYGYTF; cdr3_nt: TGTGCCAGCTCACAAAGACAGGACGCCTATGGCTACACCTTC
clone_size: .; v_call: TRBV10-3; j_call: TRBJ2-1; d_call: TRBD2; cdr3_aa: CAISEPGTSGSRNEQFF; cdr3_nt: TGTGCCATCAGTGAGCCTGGGACTAGCGGGAGCAGGAATGAGCAGTTCTTC
clone_size: .; v_call: TRBV5-1; j_call: TRBJ2-1; d_call: TRBD1; cdr3_aa: CASSSYAGTGAYNEQFF; cdr3_nt: TGCGCCAGCAGCTCGTACGCCGGGACAGGGGCCTACAATGAGCAGTTCTTC
clone_size: once; v_call: TRBV10-3; j_call: TRBJ2-7; d_call: TRBD2; cdr3_aa: CATTMTSGRYEQYF; cdr3_nt: TGTGCCACTACTATGACTAGCGGGAGGTACGAGCAGTACTTC
clone_size: .; v_call: TRBV19; j_call: TRBJ2-7; d_call: .; cdr3_aa: CASSPRQNEQYF; cdr3_nt: TGTGCCAGTAGTCCTCGACAAAACGAGCAGTACTTC
clone_size: .; v_call: TRBV9; j_call: TRBJ1-1; d_call: .; cdr3_aa: CASSVAVSGFRTEAFF; cdr3_nt: TGTGCCAGCAGCGTAGCCGTCTCGGGATTCCGCACTGAAGCTTTCTTT
clone_size: few; v_call: TRBV7-2; j_call: TRBJ1-5; d_call: .; cdr3_aa: CASSPTGNQPQHF; cdr3_nt: TGTGCCAGCAGCCCGACAGGCAATCAGCCCCAGCATTTT
clone_size: .; v_call: TRBV28; j_call: TRBJ2-1; d_call: .; cdr3_aa: CASSFTSYNEQFF; cdr3_nt: TGTGCCAGCAGTTTTACTAGTTACAATGAGCAGTTCTTC